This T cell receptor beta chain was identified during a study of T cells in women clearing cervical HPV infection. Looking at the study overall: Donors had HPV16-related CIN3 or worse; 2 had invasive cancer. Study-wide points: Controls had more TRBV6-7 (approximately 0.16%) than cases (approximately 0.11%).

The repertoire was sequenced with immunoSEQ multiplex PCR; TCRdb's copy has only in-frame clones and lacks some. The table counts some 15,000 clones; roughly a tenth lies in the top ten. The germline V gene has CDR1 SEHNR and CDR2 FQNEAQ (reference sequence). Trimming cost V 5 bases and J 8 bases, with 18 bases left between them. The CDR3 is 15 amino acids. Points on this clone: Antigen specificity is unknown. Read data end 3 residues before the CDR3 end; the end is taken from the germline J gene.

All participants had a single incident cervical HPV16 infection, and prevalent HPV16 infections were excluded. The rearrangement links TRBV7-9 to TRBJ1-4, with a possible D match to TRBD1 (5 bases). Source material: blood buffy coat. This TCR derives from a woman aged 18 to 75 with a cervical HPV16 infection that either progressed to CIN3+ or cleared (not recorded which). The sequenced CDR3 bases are TGTGCCAGCAGCCCGCGAGAAGGGGCAAGAGAAAAA. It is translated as CASSPREGAREK. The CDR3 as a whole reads CASSPREGAREKLFF.